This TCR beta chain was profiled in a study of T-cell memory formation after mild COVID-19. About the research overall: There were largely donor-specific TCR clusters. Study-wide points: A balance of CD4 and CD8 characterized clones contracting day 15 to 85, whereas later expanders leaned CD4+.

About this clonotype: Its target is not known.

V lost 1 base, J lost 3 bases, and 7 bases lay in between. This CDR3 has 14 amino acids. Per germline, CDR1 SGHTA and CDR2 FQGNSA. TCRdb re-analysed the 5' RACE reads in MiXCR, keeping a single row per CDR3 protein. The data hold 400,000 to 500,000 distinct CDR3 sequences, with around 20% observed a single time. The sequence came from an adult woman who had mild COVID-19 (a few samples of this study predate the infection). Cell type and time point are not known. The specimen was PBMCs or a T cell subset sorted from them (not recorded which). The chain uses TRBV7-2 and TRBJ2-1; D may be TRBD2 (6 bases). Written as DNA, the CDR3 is TGTGCCAGCAGCTTAGGGCGGGACTACAATGAGCAGTTCTTC. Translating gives CASSLGRDYNEQFF.